This entry features one TCR beta chain sequence. This clone showed up just once. Its target antigen remains unknown. No much larger clone is present one base from it, and per-base qualities are unavailable. CDR1 MNHEY and CDR2 SMNVEV were looked up in the germline V gene (reference sequence). V lost 4 bases and J lost 3 bases, and the count of bases not matched to a germline gene is 3. Spanning cysteine to phenylalanine, the CDR3 consists of 15 amino acids. Just CDR3 DNA is preserved here, 45 bases in frame from base 1. For sequencing of the TCRbeta CDR3 region, genomic DNA was extracted from the sorted cells. The immunoSEQ Assay was used for sequencing of TCRbeta CDR3 regions. Entries here come from immuneACCESS through TCRdb and include only in-frame sequences with V and J called. Some clones fail to appear in such tables; in the studies checked, an unresolved V gene covers under half of the shortfall, and the cause of the remainder is unknown. This sample comprises 48,000 or so clones, approximately 94% of them detected only once. Clones ranked in the top ten supply roughly 12% of the sample.

The trial excluded patients who had a history of autoimmune disease or were on systemic immunosuppression. In every dose cohort, peripheral blood was drawn for TCR sequencing at baseline, cycle 4 day 1, and cycle 7 day 1. Samples came from an open-label, multicenter, first-in-human phase I dose-escalation trial of ivuxolimab. Adults with locally advanced or metastatic head and neck squamous cell, hepatocellular, melanoma or renal cell carcinoma were enrolled in the trial. Before TCR sequencing, CD4+ and CD8+ T cells were separately sorted from peripheral blood. This entry is derived from a study of OX40 agonist ivuxolimab in advanced cancers. Describing the broader study: Ivuxolimab was an agonistic, fully human IgG2 monoclonal antibody directed against OX40 (CD134), a costimulatory receptor. Intravenous ivuxolimab was administered to patients every 2 weeks at six dose levels: 0.01, 0.1, 0.3, 1.5, 3 and 10 mg/kg. Of the roughly 50 dose-escalation patients, hepatocellular carcinoma was present in around 20, melanoma in approximately 15, renal cell carcinoma in 9 and head and neck cancer in 9. A male proportion of 70% to 90% and a mean age of approximately 58 years, ranging from roughly 23 to 90, were recorded for the dose-escalation cohort. Prior anti-PD-1, anti-PD-L1 or anti-CTLA-4 therapy was permitted, and roughly two fifths of dose-escalation patients had received checkpoint inhibitors. Partial responses occurred in three dose-escalation patients: two with cutaneous melanoma and one with hepatocellular carcinoma. Peripheral TCRbeta sequencing was intended to test whether TCR sequence diversity was altered and clonal T-cell expansion was caused by ivuxolimab. The paper covers the monotherapy dose-escalation part of the phase I ivuxolimab trial, which included N ≈ 52 patients. Overall results and qualifications from the work: Which antigens the clonally expanded peripheral T cells were specific for was not determined. At doses of 0.1 to 3.0 mg/kg, clonal expansion of both CD4+ and CD8+ blood T cells was observed from baseline to week 6. Low levels of normalized T-cell clonal expansion were also shown by some nonresponding patients. In partial responders in the 0.1-3.0 mg/kg groups, normalized peripheral clonal expansion was found to be among the lowest, especially among CD8+ T cells. After ivuxolimab, CD8+ T cells had more expanded clones than CD4+ T cells on average.

Specimen: CD4+ or CD8+ T cells sorted from blood, collected in a trial of the OX40 agonist ivuxolimab. Recombination joined TRBV27 with TRBJ2-1; 10 junctional bases match TRBD2. The source of this sequence is an adult with an advanced solid tumor such as melanoma, head and neck, liver or kidney cancer. The DNA is as follows: TGTGCCAGCAGTTATTCTAGCGGGAGCTACAATGAGCAGTTCTTC. Translated, this is CASSYSSGSYNEQFF.